The 21 T cell receptor beta chains in this list originate from one sample, sequenced in a study of T-cell reconstitution after alpha-beta-depleted transplantation in children. Unique molecular identifiers were used in preparing the TCRbeta library. TCRdb reprocessed the PCR reads with MiXCR, giving one entry per CDR3 protein. The table shows 700,000 to 850,000 distinct CDR3 sequences, with under 20% occurring only once. The source was PBMCs, mostly from graft donor cells, collected 360 days after TCRalphabeta/CD19-depleted stem cell transplant. Every receptor here comes from a male patient younger than 18 who had a stem cell transplant for acute lymphoblastic leukemia, so the T cells may come from the graft donor.

This clonotype was observed a few times. The chain uses TRBV18 and TRBJ2-1, with 7 bases matching TRBD2. This CDR3 spans 16 amino acids. Germline V lookup: CDR1 KGHSH, CDR2 LQKENI. V gave up 4 bases and J gave up 0 bases; unmatched junction bases: 6. The CDR3 DNA sequence: TGTGCCAGCTCACTCCGAGAGCGGGGCTCCTACAATGAGCAGTTCTTC. As protein: CASSLRERGSYNEQFF.

This clonotype has just a few counts. The chain is built from TRBV5-1 and TRBJ2-6, with TRBD1 identical over 7 bases. The V gene end was trimmed by 4 bases and the J gene end by 0 bases; junction bases not matched to a gene: 10. In germline, CDR1 is SGHRS, CDR2 YFSETQ. The CDR3 has 18 amino acids. This CDR3 reads CASSPRTGMHSGANVLTF. In DNA form, the CDR3 reads TGCGCCAGCAGCCCTCGGACAGGCATGCACTCTGGGGCCAACGTCCTGACTTTC.

The sample holds a few counts of this clonotype. This chain joins TRBV24-1 and TRBJ2-2; D may match TRBD1 or TRBD2 (5 bases each). Germline CDR1 KGHDR, CDR2 SFDVKD. V lost 7 bases and J 4 bases, leaving 15 bases between the germline ends. The CDR3 loop spans 15 amino acids. The chain's CDR3 is CATREVGPPTGELFF. CDR3 coding DNA: TGTGCCACCAGGGAGGTGGGACCTCCCACCGGGGAGCTGTTTTTT.

This clonotype was picked up a small number of times. This sequence joins TRBV27 and TRBJ2-6; no clear D gene. CDR1 is MNHEY and CDR2 is SMNVEV in the germline V gene (reference sequence). V was shortened by 10 bases and J by 0 bases, with 10 bases between the two germline ends. The CDR3 contains 14 residues. The chain's CDR3 is CATSQVSGANVLTF. CDR3 sequence (DNA): TGTGCCACATCTCAGGTCTCTGGGGCCAACGTCCTGACTTTC.

This clonotype was counted a few times. The chain carries TRBV4-2 and TRBJ2-1, with 9 nucleotides matching TRBD2. Germline V gene lookup returns CDR1 LGHNA and CDR2 YNFKEQ. This CDR3 spans 18 amino acids. V lost 7 bases to trimming and J lost 6 bases; unmatched junction nucleotides: 19. CDR3 amino acids: CASTPKGLSGRVGNEQFF. In DNA, the CDR3 is TGTGCCAGCACCCCAAAGGGTCTTAGCGGGAGAGTCGGCAATGAGCAGTTCTTC.

Written as DNA, the CDR3 is TGTGCCAGCAGCTCGATACCGGGACCCGGACTAGCGGGAGGCACCGGGGAGCTGTTTTTT. Translating gives CASSSIPGPGLAGGTGELFF. The chain recombines TRBV7-8 with TRBJ2-2; 14 bases fit TRBD2. The junction had 14 bases not matched to a gene; V was cut back by 4 bases and J by 4 bases. The CDR3 is 20 residues long. From germline, CDR1 is SGHVS and CDR2 FQNEAQ.

The rearrangement joins TRBV15 to TRBJ2-7; a possible D gene is TRBD1 (5 bases). Trimming took 6 bases from V and 1 from J, leaving 10 bases between them. The CDR3 runs to 13 residues. The germline CDR1 and CDR2 sequences are LNHNV and YYDKDF (reference sequence). CDR3 amino acids: CATRGTGSYEQYF. The CDR3 region has the DNA TGTGCCACCAGAGGAACAGGTTCCTACGAGCAGTACTTC.

The V call is TRBV5-1, the J call TRBJ1-4; D may be TRBD1 (6 bases). The CDR3 runs 15 residues. Germline V gives CDR1 SGHRS, CDR2 YFSETQ. Between the trimmed V and J ends, which lost 2 bases and 5 bases, there was a span of 13 bases. CDR3 sequence (DNA): TGCGCCAGCAGCTTCTACGGGGGGCCAAATGAAAAACTGTTTTTT. Its translation is CASSFYGGPNEKLFF.

This clonotype occurred a few times. V is TRBV5-1 and J is TRBJ1-1; possibly TRBD1 for D (6 bases). CDR1 is SGHRS and CDR2 is YFSETQ in the germline V gene. This CDR3 is 16 amino acids long. Trimming left V 1 base short and J 3 bases short, with 16 bases between. DNA for the CDR3: TGCGCCAGCAGCTTGTTTTACTCTACAGGGTACACTGAAGCTTTCTTT. This encodes CASSLFYSTGYTEAFF.

The chain has TRBV24-1 and TRBJ2-3; possibly TRBD1 for D (7 bases). Trimming cost V 9 bases and J 6 bases, with 18 bases left between them. The germline V gene has CDR1 KGHDR and CDR2 SFDVKD. This CDR3 has 14 amino acids. The CDR3 region has the DNA TGTGCCACCTCGGGGGACAGCCTTTCGGATACGCAGTATTTT. It specifies CATSGDSLSDTQYF.

This rearrangement joins TRBV10-2 to TRBJ1-3; D uncertain. This CDR3 region has 11 residues. Deletions cut 7 bases from V and 4 bases from J, with 5 bases between. Germline CDR1 is WSHSY and CDR2 is SAAADI. In DNA form, the CDR3 reads TGCGCCAGCACCGCCGGAAACACCATATATTTT. Amino acid sequence: CASTAGNTIYF.

There are a few counts of this clonotype. The chain links TRBV4-1 to TRBJ1-1; D is perhaps TRBD1 (5 bases). The CDR3 runs to 13 residues. Germline V gene sequence: CDR1 MGHRA, CDR2 YSYEKL. V was shortened by 1 base and J by 6 bases, with 9 bases between the two germline ends. This CDR3 reads CASSQGRGAEAFF. DNA for the CDR3: TGCGCCAGCAGCCAAGGGAGAGGGGCTGAAGCTTTCTTT.

This clonotype was recorded at least ten times. The chain uses TRBV15 and TRBJ2-3; D is uncertain. The CDR3 sequence is 12 residues long. Germline V gene data show CDR1 as LNHNV and CDR2 as YYDKDF (reference sequence). Trimming removed 0 bases at V and 2 bases at J, with 0 bases between. This chain's CDR3 is CATSRDTDTQYF. The DNA of the CDR3 is TGTGCCACCAGCAGAGACACAGATACGCAGTATTTT.

This clonotype has a count of ten or more. The chain joins TRBV7-9 to TRBJ2-5; D is ambiguous. The CDR3 spans 13 residues. Germline CDR1 reads SEHNR; CDR2 reads FQNEAQ (reference sequence). V lost 1 base and J lost 3, with 6 bases in between. The CDR3 region has the DNA TGTGCCAGCAGCTTAGTCGGAAAAGAGACCCAGTACTTC. Encoded protein: CASSLVGKETQYF.

This clonotype turned up a few times. The V call is TRBV7-8, the J call TRBJ2-7; 9 positions agree with TRBD2. The junction had 11 bases not matched to a gene; V was cut back by 0 bases and J by 5 bases. In germline, CDR1 is SGHVS, CDR2 FQNEAQ. The CDR3 contains 17 residues. The CDR3, as DNA: TGTGCCAGCAGCTTAGCGCGAGTCCTAGCGGGAAGCGACGAGCAGTACTTC. It codes for CASSLARVLAGSDEQYF.

The rearrangement uses TRBV6-2 or TRBV6-3 and TRBJ1-1; D is uncertain. V lost 5 bases and J 5 bases, leaving 15 bases between the germline ends. This CDR3 has 14 residues. CDR1 and CDR2 (germline): MNHEY, SVGEGT. The CDR3 region is CASSPSTGGTEAFF. CDR3 in DNA: TGTGCCAGCAGTCCCTCGACTGGTGGGACTGAAGCTTTCTTT.

The chain is built from TRBV10-3 and TRBJ2-7, with 7 bases identical to TRBD1. Trimming at V came to 8 bases and at J to 6 bases, leaving 10 bases not matched to a gene. CDR3 length equals 13 residues. Germline V gene lookup returns CDR1 ENHRY and CDR2 SYGVKD. CDR3: CAIGETGLSEQYF. The DNA for the CDR3 is TGTGCCATCGGGGAGACAGGGCTGTCCGAGCAGTACTTC.

This sequence joins TRBV29-1 and TRBJ1-1, with D perhaps matching TRBD1 (6 bases). The germline V gene encodes CDR1 SQVTM and CDR2 ANQGSEA. The ends were cut back, 6 bases at V and 0 bases at J, with 17 bases in the middle. The CDR3 loop spans 15 amino acids. CDR3 DNA: TGCAGCGTCCAAGGGTCGACAGGCGTGAACACTGAAGCTTTCTTT. This sequence encodes CSVQGSTGVNTEAFF.

This clonotype was detected only a few times. The V gene is TRBV14, the J gene TRBJ2-7, with D perhaps matching TRBD1 (6 bases). This CDR3 is 13 amino acids long. The germline gives CDR1 SGHDN, CDR2 FVKESK. With 4 bases removed from V and 3 bases from J, the gap between germline ends came to 10 bases. The CDR3: CASSLRQDYEQYF. In DNA form, the CDR3 reads TGTGCCAGCAGCCTTAGACAGGACTACGAGCAGTACTTC.

This clonotype was seen a handful of times. V gene TRBV27 combines with J gene TRBJ2-1, with unresolved D. V lost 0 bases to trimming and J lost 5 bases, with 14 bases between them. This CDR3 comprises 16 residues. CDR1 is MNHEY, CDR2 SMNVEV, per germline (reference sequence). The CDR3 region is CASSLSAFRLDNEQFF. Written as DNA, the CDR3 is TGTGCCAGCAGTTTATCGGCGTTTCGACTTGACAATGAGCAGTTCTTC.

In its sample, this clonotype was seen many times. The J gene is TRBJ2-3, the V gene TRBV6-5; tentatively, D is TRBD2 (6 bases). Germline CDR1 reads MNHEY; CDR2 reads SVGAGI. The CDR3 loop spans 15 amino acids. V was clipped by 0 bases and J by 6 bases, with 13 bases between them. CDR3 in amino acids: CASSYSWRERDTQYF. CDR3 bases: TGTGCCAGCAGTTACTCGTGGAGGGAACGGGATACGCAGTATTTT.